The rows below give T cell receptor beta chains drawn from one sample of a study of blood T cell repertoires in COVID-19. TCRdb keeps only in-frame clones here, not all; method: immunoSEQ multiplex PCR. There are some 290,000 clones in the sample; 89% occur only once, and around 9% lies in the top ten. Sequenced material: PBMCs or T cells enriched from blood (not recorded which). The receptors derive from a woman in her twenties or thirties who had recovered from COVID-19. CDR3s include the opening cysteine and the closing phenylalanine or tryptophan. The order of the fields is V gene, CDR3 protein.

>TRBV29-1
CSVRRDRGFCEQYF
>TRBV4-3
CASSRDRANTEAFF
>TRBV5-1
CASSLALAGGVQETQYF
>TRBV19
CASSIDLRSEKLFF
>TRBV19
CASSIQRAGELFF
>TRBV18
CASSPMAVQGAYEQYF
>TRBV15
CATSQGGAHYGYTF
>TRBV10-3
CAIRGVGTGDTGELFF
>TRBV18
CASSLFPPAGYTGELFF
>TRBV5-1
CASSPGQTAVMNTEAFF
>TRBV28
CASTYVWGSNQPQHF
>TRBV24-1
CATSIAGEFNEQFF
>TRBV10-3
CAIGPDRDDEKLFF
>TRBV2
CASSDGQGYTEAFF
>TRBV18
CASSRNRENSPLHF
>TRBV10-2
CASSGGTSGNEQYF
>TRBV10-2
CASSFQGTGAGNTIYF
>TRBV20-1
CSARVLSEQYF
>TRBV19
CASSTPPRGQDYGYTF
>TRBV9
CASSVDPLLSYNEQFF
>TRBV18
CASSPLQASNTGELFF
>TRBV18
CASSEQGANQPQHF
>TRBV11-2
CASSSSGHLTWGYEQYF
>TRBV10-1
CASSPRKGSGNADTQYF
>TRBV4-3
CASSQDHQGHRDSPLHF
>TRBV30
CAWEGQVDTEAFF
>TRBV13
CASSPSSGEQYF
>TRBV10-2
CASPPYSGRAQYF
>TRBV5-1
CASSTGTGGGGTEAFF
>TRBV18
CASSPVLTYNEQFF
>TRBV28
CASWGERQNEAFF
>TRBV18
CASSLGQGGSATNEKLFF
>TRBV12-3/TRBV12-4
CASSQQGKYGYTF
>TRBV29-1
CSVEFDSTVAGPNEQFF
>TRBV5-4
CASSPGGGHEQYF
>TRBV6-6
CASSNTQGSGNTIYF
>TRBV7-2
CASSLVIRGLSTDTQYF
>TRBV10-3
CAISVSLAGTGELFF
>TRBV28
CASSLTSTVGPRSEQYF